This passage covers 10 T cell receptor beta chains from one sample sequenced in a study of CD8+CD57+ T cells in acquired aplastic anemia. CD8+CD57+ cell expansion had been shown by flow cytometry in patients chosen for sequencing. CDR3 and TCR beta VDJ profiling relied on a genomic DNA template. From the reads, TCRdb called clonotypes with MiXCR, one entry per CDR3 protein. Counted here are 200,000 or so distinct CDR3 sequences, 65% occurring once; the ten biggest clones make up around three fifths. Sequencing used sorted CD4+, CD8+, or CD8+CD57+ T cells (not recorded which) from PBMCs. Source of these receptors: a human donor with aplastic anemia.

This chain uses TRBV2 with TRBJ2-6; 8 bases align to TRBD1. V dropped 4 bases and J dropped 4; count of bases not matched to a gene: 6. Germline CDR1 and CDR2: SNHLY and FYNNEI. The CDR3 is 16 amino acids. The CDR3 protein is CASSGRTGTGANVLTF. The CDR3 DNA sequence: TGTGCCAGCAGTGGGAGGACAGGGACCGGGGCCAACGTCCTGACTTTC.

CDR3 in DNA: TGTGCCAGCAGCGTAGTCCCGGGACAGTACACTGAAGCTTTCTTT. It codes for CASSVVPGQYTEAFF. The J gene is TRBJ1-1, the V gene TRBV9; 7 bases are shared with TRBD1. This CDR3 comprises 15 residues. Germline V gene sequence: CDR1 SGDLS, CDR2 YYNGEE. Trimming cost V 0 bases and J 3 bases; bases outside gene matches: 5.

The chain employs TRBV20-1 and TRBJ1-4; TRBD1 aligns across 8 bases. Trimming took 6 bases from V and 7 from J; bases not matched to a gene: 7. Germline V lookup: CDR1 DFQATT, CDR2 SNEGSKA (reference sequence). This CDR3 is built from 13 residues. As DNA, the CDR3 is TGCAGTGCCGGACAGGGATGGGGTGAAAAACTGTTTTTT. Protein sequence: CSAGQGWGEKLFF.

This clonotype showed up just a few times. The CDR3 protein is CSARKGLAQDTQYF. The CDR3 bases are TGCAGTGCTCGAAAGGGACTAGCACAAGATACGCAGTATTTT. V usage is TRBV20-1 and J usage is TRBJ2-3; 9 nucleotides agree with TRBD2. Trimming took 5 bases from V and 5 from J; bases not matched to a gene: 8. The length of the CDR3 is 14 residues. The V gene's germline CDR1 is DFQATT and CDR2 SNEGSKA (reference sequence).

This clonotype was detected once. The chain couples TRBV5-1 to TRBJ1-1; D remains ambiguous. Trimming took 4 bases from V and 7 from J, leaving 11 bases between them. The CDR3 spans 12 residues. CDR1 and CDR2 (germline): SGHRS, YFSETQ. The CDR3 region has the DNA TGCGCCAGCAGCCCCCCGATGGGTGAAGCTTTCTTT. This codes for CASSPPMGEAFF.

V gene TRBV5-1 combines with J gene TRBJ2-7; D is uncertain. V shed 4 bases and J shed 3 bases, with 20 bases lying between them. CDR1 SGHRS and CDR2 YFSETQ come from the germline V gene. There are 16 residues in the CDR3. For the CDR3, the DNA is TGCGCCAGCAGCCTGTTCGGCACTGAAACGGACTACGAGCAGTACTTC. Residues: CASSLFGTETDYEQYF.

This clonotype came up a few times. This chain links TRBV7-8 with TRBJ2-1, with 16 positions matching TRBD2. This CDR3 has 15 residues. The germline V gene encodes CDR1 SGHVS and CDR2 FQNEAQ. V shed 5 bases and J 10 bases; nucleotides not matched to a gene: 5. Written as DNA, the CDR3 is TGTGCCAGCAGCCTAGGGACTAGCGGGGGGGGCGAGCAGTTCTTC. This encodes CASSLGTSGGGEQFF.

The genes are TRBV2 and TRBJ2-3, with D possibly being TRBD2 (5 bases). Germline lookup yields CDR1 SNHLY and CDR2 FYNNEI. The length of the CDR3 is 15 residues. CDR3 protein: CASEGGSTPRDTQYF. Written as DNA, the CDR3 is TGTGCAAGCGAGGGCGGCTCTACACCACGAGATACGCAGTATTTT.

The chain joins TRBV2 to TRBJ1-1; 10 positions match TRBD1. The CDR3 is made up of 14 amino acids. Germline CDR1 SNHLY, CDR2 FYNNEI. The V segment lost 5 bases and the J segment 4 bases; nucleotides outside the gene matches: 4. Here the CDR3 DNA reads TGTGCCAGCAGTCGACAGGGGGCAGGCACTGAAGCTTTCTTT. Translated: CASSRQGAGTEAFF.

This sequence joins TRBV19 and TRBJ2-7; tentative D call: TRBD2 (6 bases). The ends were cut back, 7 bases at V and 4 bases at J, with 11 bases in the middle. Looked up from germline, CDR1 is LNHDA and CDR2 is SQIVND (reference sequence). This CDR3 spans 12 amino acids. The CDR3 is CASTGDFYEQYF. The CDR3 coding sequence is TGTGCCAGTACGGGGGATTTTTACGAGCAGTACTTC.